The 25 T cell receptor beta chains below all came from one sample that was sequenced in a study of blood T cell repertoires in COVID-19. Some clones are missing from TCRdb's copy, which holds only in-frame ones; the method was immunoSEQ multiplex PCR. The table records under 200,000 clones, 85% of them present only once. The sample taken for sequencing was peripheral blood. The origin of the receptors is a woman older than 75 with acute or convalescent COVID-19.

The J gene is TRBJ2-2, the V gene TRBV7-9; 7 nucleotides align to TRBD2. Trimming cost V 5 bases and J 1 base; bases outside gene matches: 10. This CDR3 has 17 amino acids. The germline gives CDR1 SEHNR, CDR2 FQNEAQ (reference sequence). CDR3 protein: CASSPRAASGNTGELFF. For the CDR3, the DNA is TGTGCCAGCAGCCCCCGAGCGGCTAGCGGGAACACCGGGGAGCTGTTTTTT.

The chain employs TRBV10-3 and TRBJ2-7, with a weak D call TRBD2 (5 bases). This CDR3 comprises 12 residues. The germline V gene has CDR1 ENHRY and CDR2 SYGVKD. The V end was cut by 7 bases, the J end by 5 bases, with 12 bases between. This CDR3 reads CAINEGRDEQYF. CDR3 DNA: TGTGCCATCAACGAGGGAAGGGACGAGCAGTACTTC.

This chain uses TRBV18 with TRBJ1-1, with 10 bases fitting TRBD1. Germline trimming cut 3 bases from V and 3 bases from J; bases unmatched to any gene: 13. Germline V gene data show CDR1 as KGHSH and CDR2 as LQKENI. The CDR3 sequence is 18 residues long. CDR3 in amino acids: CASSPLAGQGWGYTEAFF. The DNA for the CDR3 is TGTGCCAGCTCACCTCTGGCGGGACAGGGGTGGGGGTACACTGAAGCTTTCTTT.

This clone showed up just a few times. The CDR3 loop reads CASSLSTSGSTVNEQFF. CDR3 nucleotide sequence: TGCGCCAGCAGCTTGTCAACTAGCGGGAGTACGGTCAATGAGCAGTTCTTC. V is TRBV5-1 and J is TRBJ2-1; 11 bases are shared with TRBD2. V lost 1 base to trimming and J lost 6 bases; unmatched junction nucleotides: 9. The germline V gene has CDR1 SGHRS and CDR2 YFSETQ. The CDR3 loop spans 17 amino acids. The full variable domain, rest sourced from reference TRBV5-1 and TRBJ2-1, is KAGVTQTPRYLIKTRGQQVTLSCSPISGHRSVSWYQQTPGQGLQFLFEYFSETQRNKGNFPGRFSGRQFSNSRSEMNVSTLELGDSALYLCASSLSTSGSTVNEQFFGPGTRLTVL.

This clone was seen a handful of times. The rearrangement uses TRBV5-1 and TRBJ1-2, with D uncertain. V lost 0 bases to trimming and J lost 8 bases, with 11 bases between them. The length of the CDR3 is 13 residues. Germline-derived CDR1 and CDR2 are SGHRS and YFSETQ. The CDR3 DNA sequence: TGCGCCAGCAGCTTGGATCCAGCGGGAGGCTACACCTTC. Translated, it gives CASSLDPAGGYTF.

The gene calls are TRBV24-1 and TRBJ2-7, with 10 bases lining up with TRBD1. V lost 4 bases, J lost 2 bases, and 4 bases stayed unmatched. CDR1 KGHDR and CDR2 SFDVKD come from the germline V gene. This CDR3 is built from 15 residues. CDR3 sequence: CATSETGGDAYEQYF. The DNA of the CDR3 is TGTGCCACCAGTGAGACAGGGGGCGACGCCTACGAGCAGTACTTC.

This chain links TRBV28 with TRBJ1-1, with 9 bases matching TRBD1. Trimming removed 6 bases from V and 5 bases from J; junction bases left unmatched: 7. The CDR3 consists of 14 residues. The germline V gene has CDR1 MDHEN and CDR2 SYDVKM. CDR3 in DNA: TGTGCCAGCAGACGACAGGGGGGTCGAACTGAAGCTTTCTTT. This codes for CASRRQGGRTEAFF.

This clone was found once. The chain couples TRBV5-1 to TRBJ1-2; 7 bases agree with TRBD1. The CDR3 spans 14 residues. V gave up 0 bases and J gave up 4 bases; unmatched junction bases: 3. The germline V gene has CDR1 SGHRS and CDR2 YFSETQ. In nucleotides, the CDR3 is TGCGCCAGCAGCTTGGGGGACAGCTTCTATGGCTACACCTTC. Protein product: CASSLGDSFYGYTF.

This clone has just one count. V gene TRBV29-1 combines with J gene TRBJ2-1; the match to TRBD2 covers 10 bases. The CDR3 totals 14 residues. Germline loops: CDR1 SQVTM, CDR2 ANQGSEA. Trimming took 3 bases from V and 6 from J; bases not matched to a gene: 5. CDR3 nucleotide sequence: TGCAGCGTTGACCGTCTAGCGGGAGTCAATGAGCAGTTCTTC. Its translation: CSVDRLAGVNEQFF.

This clone was observed a handful of times. The chain has TRBV7-2 and TRBJ1-1; tentatively, D is TRBD1 (6 bases). The V and J ends lost 1 base and 7 bases respectively, with 16 bases between them. The length of the CDR3 is 15 residues. Germline V gene data show CDR1 as SGHTA and CDR2 as FQGNSA. The CDR3 bases are TGTGCCAGCAGCTTAGAATGGGGTACAGGGTATGAAGCTTTCTTT. It encodes CASSLEWGTGYEAFF.

This rearrangement joins TRBV19 to TRBJ1-1, with D unresolved. Trimming left V 6 bases short and J 3 bases short, with 11 bases between. Germline loops: CDR1 LNHDA, CDR2 SQIVND (reference sequence). The CDR3 spans 13 residues. The CDR3 nucleotides read TGTGCCAGTAGCATCCACGGGGACACTGAAGCTTTCTTT. It encodes CASSIHGDTEAFF.

V gene TRBV29-1 combines with J gene TRBJ2-7, with 11 bases fitting TRBD2. V was clipped by 5 bases and J by 4 bases; unmatched bases: 7. The CDR3 runs to 14 residues. CDR1 is SQVTM, CDR2 ANQGSEA, per germline. The CDR3 here is CSVLLAGGLYEQYF. The DNA of the CDR3 is TGCAGCGTTCTGCTAGCGGGAGGTTTATACGAGCAGTACTTC.

This clone was counted once. The V and J genes are TRBV5-1 and TRBJ1-5; D might be TRBD1 (6 bases). Germline CDR1 SGHRS, CDR2 YFSETQ. This CDR3 region has 14 residues. Trimming pared 4 bases from V and 3 bases from J, leaving 11 bases between. The CDR3 reads CASSTGQNNQPQHF. For the CDR3, the DNA is TGCGCCAGCAGCACCGGACAGAACAATCAGCCCCAGCATTTT.

V usage is TRBV18 and J usage is TRBJ2-7, with D maybe TRBD2 (5 bases). The germline CDR1 and CDR2 sequences are KGHSH and LQKENI. Trimming shortened V by 4 bases and J by 1 base, and 11 bases separated the two germline ends. CDR3 length: 14 amino acids. The CDR3 spells CASSLETRSYEQYF. The CDR3 nucleotides read TGTGCCAGCTCACTGGAAACTAGATCCTACGAGCAGTACTTC.

This clone showed up just once. This chain links TRBV18 with TRBJ2-1, with TRBD1 matching over 8 bases. The V gene end was trimmed by 8 bases and the J gene end by 5 bases; junction bases not matched to a gene: 17. The CDR3 spans 17 residues. From germline, CDR1 is KGHSH and CDR2 LQKENI. CDR3 DNA sequence: TGTGCCAGCCAACAGGGGGGAATAGCGGTACCAAACAATGAGCAGTTCTTC. Protein product: CASQQGGIAVPNNEQFF.

The chain has TRBV19 and TRBJ2-2, with D possibly TRBD2 on 5 matching bases. CDR3 length: 15 amino acids. Germline CDR1 and CDR2: LNHDA and SQIVND (reference sequence). The ends were cut back, 2 bases at V and 7 bases at J, with 14 bases in the middle. DNA for the CDR3: TGTGCCAGTAGTATACGAAGGACTGTAGGCGGGGAGCTGTTTTTT. This codes for CASSIRRTVGGELFF.

The chain employs TRBV21-1 and TRBJ1-6; the table assigns TRBD1, which was not confirmed against the DNA. TRBV21-1 is termed a pseudogene. There are 16 residues in the CDR3. The CDR3 DNA sequence: TGTGCCAGCAGCAAATTCCACAGCAGCTATAATTCACCCCTCCACTTT. As protein: CASSKFHSSYNSPLHF.

This chain links TRBV19 with TRBJ1-1; TRBD1 agrees at 8 bases. Trimming cost V 0 bases and J 11 bases; bases outside gene matches: 8. The V gene's germline CDR1 is LNHDA and CDR2 SQIVND (reference sequence). This CDR3 comprises 14 residues. For the CDR3, the DNA is TGTGCCAGTAGTATAGACTCACTCAGGACAGGGGCTTTCTTT. Residues: CASSIDSLRTGAFF.

The V call is TRBV11-2, the J call TRBJ2-1; TRBD2 is a possible D gene (6 bases). CDR1 and CDR2 from the germline V gene are SGHAT and FQNNGV. The CDR3 contains 13 residues. V lost 5 bases, J lost 7 bases, and 12 bases lay in between. The CDR3 coding sequence is TGTGCCAGCAGCCGTGGGACTTTAAATGAGCAGTTCTTC. Translating gives CASSRGTLNEQFF.

V gene TRBV7-2 combines with J gene TRBJ1-2; 7 bases are a match to TRBD1. Losses at the gene ends were 0 bases for V and 4 bases for J; bases not matched to a gene: 5. The CDR3 has 15 amino acids. The germline CDR1 and CDR2 sequences are SGHTA and FQGNSA. CDR3 sequence: CASSLAWTGFYGYTF. The CDR3 DNA is TGTGCCAGCAGCTTAGCCTGGACAGGCTTCTATGGCTACACCTTC. The full variable domain, in which reference TRBV7-2 and TRBJ1-2 provide the parts outside the CDR3, is GAGVSQSPSNKVTEKGKDVELRCDPISGHTALYWYRQSLGQGLEFLIYFQGNSAPDKSGLPSDRFSAERTGGSVSTLTIQRTQQEDSAVYLCASSLAWTGFYGYTFGSGTRLTVV.

V is TRBV23-1 and J is TRBJ2-7, with TRBD1 matching 9 bases. TRBV23-1 is given ORF status, its function remaining uncertain. The V and J ends lost 8 bases and 3 bases, in that order; junction bases with no gene match: 11. This CDR3 is 15 amino acids long. In DNA, the CDR3 is TGCGCCAGCTGTACCCGGGACAGGGAGAGCTACGAGCAGTACTTC. Residues: CASCTRDRESYEQYF.

The V call is TRBV28, the J call TRBJ1-2, with TRBD1 matching over 9 bases. The CDR3 totals 13 residues. V trimming: 7 bases; J trimming: 12 bases; junction bases outside the gene matches: 12. Germline V gene lookup returns CDR1 MDHEN and CDR2 SYDVKM. In nucleotides, the CDR3 is TGTGCCAGCACATTCCCCCGGACAGGGGCTAACACCTTC. Translation: CASTFPRTGANTF.

The chain has TRBV4-2 and TRBJ2-7; possible D gene TRBD2, 5 bases. Looked up from germline, CDR1 is LGHNA and CDR2 is YNFKEQ. The CDR3 is made up of 15 amino acids. V was shortened by 0 bases and J by 2 bases, with 11 bases between the two germline ends. CDR3 loop: CASSQDTRLTYEQYF. CDR3 DNA sequence: TGTGCCAGCAGCCAAGATACTAGGCTAACCTACGAGCAGTACTTC.

This chain links TRBV5-4 with TRBJ2-3; a weak D match, TRBD2 (6 bases). Germline CDR1 and CDR2: SGHNT and YYREEE (reference sequence). This CDR3 region has 15 residues. V lost 0 bases and J lost 0, with 8 bases in between. The CDR3, as DNA: TGTGCCAGCAGCTTGGGGAGCGGGAGCACAGATACGCAGTATTTT. Its protein product is CASSLGSGSTDTQYF. The whole variable domain, remainder taken from reference TRBV5-4 and TRBJ2-3, is ETGVTQSPTHLIKTRGQQVTLRCSSQSGHNTVSWYQQALGQGPQFIFQYYREEENGRGNFPPRFSGLQFPNYSSELNVNALELDDSALYLCASSLGSGSTDTQYFGPGTRLTVL.

Here the CDR3 DNA reads TGTGCCAGCAGCCGGGACTACACCTCTGGAAACACCATATATTTT. It yields the protein CASSRDYTSGNTIYF. The chain is built from TRBV7-8 and TRBJ1-3; maybe TRBD1 (5 bases). Trimming removed 5 bases at V and 0 bases at J, with 11 bases between. The CDR3 length is 15 residues. Germline V gene lookup returns CDR1 SGHVS and CDR2 FQNEAQ.